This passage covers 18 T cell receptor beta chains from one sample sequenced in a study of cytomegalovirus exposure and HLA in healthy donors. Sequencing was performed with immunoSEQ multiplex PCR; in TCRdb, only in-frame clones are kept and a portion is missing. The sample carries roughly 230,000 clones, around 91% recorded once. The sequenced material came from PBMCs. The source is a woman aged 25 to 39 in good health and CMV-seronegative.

The chain's CDR3 is CASSYGWGDGDEQYF. CDR3 in DNA: TGTGCCAGCAGCTACGGATGGGGGGACGGCGACGAGCAGTACTTC. J is TRBJ2-7 and V is TRBV11-3; weak D call: TRBD2 (6 bases). V was cut by 4 bases and J by 5 bases, with 18 bases left in between. In germline, CDR1 is SGHNT, CDR2 YENEEA. CDR3 length: 15 residues.

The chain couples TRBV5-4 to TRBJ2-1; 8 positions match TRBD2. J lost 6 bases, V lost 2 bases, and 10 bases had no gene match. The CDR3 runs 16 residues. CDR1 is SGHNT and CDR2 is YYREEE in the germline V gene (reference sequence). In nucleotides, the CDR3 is TGTGCCAGCAGCTTTGAGGCGGGACTAGTAGGCAATGAGCAGTTCTTC. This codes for CASSFEAGLVGNEQFF. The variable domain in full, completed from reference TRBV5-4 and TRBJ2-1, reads ETGVTQSPTHLIKTRGQQVTLRCSSQSGHNTVSWYQQALGQGPQFIFQYYREEENGRGNFPPRFSGLQFPNYSSELNVNALELDDSALYLCASSFEAGLVGNEQFFGPGTRLTVL.

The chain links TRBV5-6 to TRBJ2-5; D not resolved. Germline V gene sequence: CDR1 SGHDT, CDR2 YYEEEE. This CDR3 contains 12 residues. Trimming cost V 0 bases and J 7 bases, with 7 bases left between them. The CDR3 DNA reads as TGTGCCAGCAGCTTGGCTTGGGGGACCCAGTACTTC. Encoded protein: CASSLAWGTQYF.

CDR3 sequence reads: CASSLTGQGYEQYF. The DNA for the CDR3 is TGTGCCAGCAGTCTGACGGGACAGGGCTACGAGCAGTACTTC. This chain connects TRBV27 to TRBJ2-7, with 9 bases matching TRBD1. V trimming: 5 bases; J trimming: 3 bases; junction bases outside the gene matches: 5. Germline V gene lookup returns CDR1 MNHEY and CDR2 SMNVEV (reference sequence). The CDR3 covers 14 residues.

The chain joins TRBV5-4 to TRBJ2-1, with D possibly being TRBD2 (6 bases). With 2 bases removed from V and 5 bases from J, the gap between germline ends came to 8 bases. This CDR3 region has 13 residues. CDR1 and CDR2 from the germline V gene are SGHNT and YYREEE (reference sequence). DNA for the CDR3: TGTGCCAGCAGCTTAGGCGGGGACAATGAGCAGTTCTTC. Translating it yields CASSLGGDNEQFF.

The CDR3 region has the DNA TGTGCCAGCAGTCAACGTTCGGGCACAGATACGCAGTATTTT. Encoded protein: CASSQRSGTDTQYF. The rearrangement joins TRBV6-5 to TRBJ2-3; D not resolved. The V gene lost 5 bases and the J gene lost 1 base, with 10 bases spanning the gap. Germline values: CDR1 MNHEY, CDR2 SVGAGI. This CDR3 is 14 amino acids long.

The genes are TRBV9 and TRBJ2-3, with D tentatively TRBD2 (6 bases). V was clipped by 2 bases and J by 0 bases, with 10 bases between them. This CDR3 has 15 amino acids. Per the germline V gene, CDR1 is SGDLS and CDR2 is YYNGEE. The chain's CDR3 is CASSVSAGSTDTQYF. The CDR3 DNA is TGTGCCAGCAGCGTTTCAGCGGGTAGCACAGATACGCAGTATTTT.

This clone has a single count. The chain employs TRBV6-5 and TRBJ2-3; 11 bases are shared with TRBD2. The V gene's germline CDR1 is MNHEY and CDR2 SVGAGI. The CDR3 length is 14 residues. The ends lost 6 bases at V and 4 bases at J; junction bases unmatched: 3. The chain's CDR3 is CASSLLAGADTQYF. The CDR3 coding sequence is TGTGCCAGCAGCTTACTAGCGGGAGCAGATACGCAGTATTTT.

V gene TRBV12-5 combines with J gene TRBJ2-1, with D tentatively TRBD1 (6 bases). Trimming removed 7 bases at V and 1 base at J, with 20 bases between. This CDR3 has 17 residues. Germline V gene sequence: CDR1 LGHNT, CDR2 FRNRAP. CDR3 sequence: CASAKGTFSESYNEQFF. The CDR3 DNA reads TGTGCTAGTGCCAAGGGGACATTCTCCGAATCCTACAATGAGCAGTTCTTC.

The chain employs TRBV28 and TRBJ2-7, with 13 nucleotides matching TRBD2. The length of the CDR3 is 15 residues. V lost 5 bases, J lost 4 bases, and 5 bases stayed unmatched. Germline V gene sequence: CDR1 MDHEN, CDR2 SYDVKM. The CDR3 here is CASSGTSGKVYEQYF. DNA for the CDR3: TGTGCCAGCAGTGGGACTAGCGGGAAAGTTTACGAGCAGTACTTC.

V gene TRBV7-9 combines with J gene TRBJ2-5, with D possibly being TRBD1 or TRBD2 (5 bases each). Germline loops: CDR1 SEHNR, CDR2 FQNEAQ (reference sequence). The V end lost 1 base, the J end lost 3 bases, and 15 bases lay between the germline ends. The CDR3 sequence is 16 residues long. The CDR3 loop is CASSLGQGAKEETQYF. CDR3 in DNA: TGTGCCAGCAGCTTAGGTCAGGGAGCGAAGGAAGAGACCCAGTACTTC.

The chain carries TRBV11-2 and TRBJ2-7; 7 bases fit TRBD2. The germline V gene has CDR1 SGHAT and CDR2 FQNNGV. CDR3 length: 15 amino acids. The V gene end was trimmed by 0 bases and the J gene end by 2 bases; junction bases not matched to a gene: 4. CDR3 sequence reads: CASSLEGGSPYEQYF. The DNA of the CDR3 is TGTGCCAGCAGCTTAGAGGGGGGGAGCCCCTACGAGCAGTACTTC. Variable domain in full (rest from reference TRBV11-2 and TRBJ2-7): EAGVAQSPRYKIIEKRQSVAFWCNPISGHATLYWYQQILGQGPKLLIQFQNNGVVDDSQLPKDRFSAERLKGVDSTLKIQPAKLEDSAVYLCASSLEGGSPYEQYFGPGTRLTVT.

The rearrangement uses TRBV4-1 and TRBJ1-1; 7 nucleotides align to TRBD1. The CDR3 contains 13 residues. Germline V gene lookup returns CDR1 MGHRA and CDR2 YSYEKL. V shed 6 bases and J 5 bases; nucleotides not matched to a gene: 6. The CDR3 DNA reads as TGCGCCAGCAGACGTACAGGGGTTACTGAAGCTTTCTTT. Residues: CASRRTGVTEAFF.

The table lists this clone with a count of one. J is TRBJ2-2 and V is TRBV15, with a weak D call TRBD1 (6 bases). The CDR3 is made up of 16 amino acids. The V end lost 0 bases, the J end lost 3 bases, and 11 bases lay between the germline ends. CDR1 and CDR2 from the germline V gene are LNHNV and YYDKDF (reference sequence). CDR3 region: CATSRDVGAYTGELFF. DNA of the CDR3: TGTGCCACCAGCAGAGATGTGGGGGCCTACACCGGGGAGCTGTTTTTT.

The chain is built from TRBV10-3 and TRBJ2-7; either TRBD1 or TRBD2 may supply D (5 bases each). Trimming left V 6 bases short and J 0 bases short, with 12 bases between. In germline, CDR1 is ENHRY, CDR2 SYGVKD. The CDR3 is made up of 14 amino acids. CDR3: CAIRQRGDSYEQYF. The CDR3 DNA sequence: TGTGCCATCAGGCAGAGAGGGGACTCCTACGAGCAGTACTTC.

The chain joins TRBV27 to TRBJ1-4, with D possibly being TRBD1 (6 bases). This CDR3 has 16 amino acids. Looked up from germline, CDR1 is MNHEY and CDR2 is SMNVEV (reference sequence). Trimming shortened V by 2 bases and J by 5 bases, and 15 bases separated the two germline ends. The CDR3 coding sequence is TGTGCCAGCAGTTTAGATATGGGGGGCCGAAATGAAAAACTGTTTTTT. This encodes CASSLDMGGRNEKLFF. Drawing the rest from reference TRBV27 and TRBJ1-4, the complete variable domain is EAQVTQNPRYLITVTGKKLTVTCSQNMNHEYMSWYRQDPGLGLRQIYYSMNVEVTDKGDVPEGYKVSRKEKRNFPLILESPSPNQTSLYFCASSLDMGGRNEKLFFGSGTQLSVL.

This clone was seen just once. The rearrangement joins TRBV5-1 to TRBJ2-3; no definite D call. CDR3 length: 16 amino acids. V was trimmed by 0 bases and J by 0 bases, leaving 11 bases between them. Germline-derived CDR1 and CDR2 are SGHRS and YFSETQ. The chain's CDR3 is CASSLVGYPSTDTQYF. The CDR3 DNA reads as TGCGCCAGCAGCTTGGTTGGTTACCCTAGCACAGATACGCAGTATTTT.

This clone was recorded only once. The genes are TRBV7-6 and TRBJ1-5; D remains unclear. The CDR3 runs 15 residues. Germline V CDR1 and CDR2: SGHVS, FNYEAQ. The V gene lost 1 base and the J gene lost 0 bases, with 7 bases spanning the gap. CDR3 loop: CASSLGGFSNQPQHF. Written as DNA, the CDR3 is TGTGCCAGCAGCTTAGGGGGTTTTAGCAATCAGCCCCAGCATTTT.